A single sample is the source of the 14 T cell receptor beta chains below, sequenced in a study of OX40 agonist ivuxolimab in advanced cancers. Assay: immunoSEQ multiplex PCR; the TCRdb copy retains only in-frame clones and omits some. The data hold roughly 75,000 clones, with roughly 91% observed a single time. The sequencing used CD4+ or CD8+ T cells sorted from blood, collected in a trial of the OX40 agonist ivuxolimab. Source of these receptors: an adult with an advanced solid tumor such as melanoma, head and neck, liver or kidney cancer.

The V gene is TRBV6-5, the J gene TRBJ2-1; D possibly corresponds to TRBD1 (5 bases). The V gene's germline CDR1 is MNHEY and CDR2 SVGAGI. Deletions cut 2 bases from V and 7 bases from J, with 12 bases between. The CDR3 has 14 residues. The CDR3 reads CASSYDSQTNEQFF. The CDR3 coding sequence is TGTGCCAGCAGTTACGACAGTCAAACAAATGAGCAGTTCTTC.

The genes are TRBV2 and TRBJ1-2; 9 nucleotides line up with TRBD1. Germline CDR1 SNHLY, CDR2 FYNNEI. The CDR3 extends over 13 amino acids. Trimming took 5 bases from V and 6 from J; bases not matched to a gene: 4. The CDR3 is CASSSRDRDGYTF. The CDR3 DNA reads TGTGCCAGCAGTTCCCGGGACAGGGATGGCTACACCTTC.

This chain joins TRBV19 and TRBJ1-2; tentatively, D is TRBD1 (6 bases). Germline CDR1 LNHDA, CDR2 SQIVND (reference sequence). V was pared by 5 bases and J by 3 bases, with 10 bases between. The length of the CDR3 is 13 residues. The CDR3, as DNA: TGTGCCAGTAGTTGGACAGAGCACTATGGCTACACCTTC. Its protein product is CASSWTEHYGYTF.

The V gene is TRBV14, the J gene TRBJ1-1; D unresolved. The CDR3 totals 13 residues. Germline V gene lookup returns CDR1 SGHDN and CDR2 FVKESK. V dropped 1 base and J dropped 0 bases, with 3 bases sitting between them. CDR3 in DNA: TGTGCCAGCAGCCAAGGAATGAACACTGAAGCTTTCTTT. Its translation is CASSQGMNTEAFF.

The rearrangement uses TRBV19 and TRBJ2-7; 10 nucleotides match TRBD2. Unmatched junction bases numbered 5, after V lost 3 bases and J lost 3 bases. Germline CDR1 is LNHDA and CDR2 is SQIVND (reference sequence). CDR3 length equals 15 residues. Here the CDR3 DNA reads TGTGCCAGTAGTATCCTAGCGGGAGCCGACTACGAGCAGTACTTC. Protein: CASSILAGADYEQYF.

The V call is TRBV30, the J call TRBJ2-2; 7 bases map to TRBD2. The V and J ends lost 0 bases and 4 bases, in that order; junction bases with no gene match: 2. This CDR3 contains 14 residues. CDR1 and CDR2 from the germline V gene are GTSNPN and SVGIG (reference sequence). CDR3 residues: CAWSVSGGTGELFF. In DNA form, the CDR3 reads TGTGCCTGGAGTGTGTCGGGGGGCACCGGGGAGCTGTTTTTT.

The rearrangement joins TRBV7-8 to TRBJ2-1; 10 bases agree with TRBD2. The CDR3 totals 21 residues. Per the germline V gene, CDR1 is SGHVS and CDR2 is FQNEAQ. With V trimmed by 5 bases and J by 7 bases, 26 bases remained unmatched. The CDR3 is CASSPSYKWLAGEEEANEQFF. DNA for the CDR3: TGTGCCAGCAGCCCCTCCTACAAGTGGCTAGCGGGAGAAGAGGAAGCTAATGAGCAGTTCTTC.

This chain connects TRBV15 to TRBJ1-2; possible D gene TRBD1, 5 bases. The CDR3 loop spans 13 amino acids. The V end was cut by 0 bases, the J end by 4 bases, with 6 bases between. Germline lookup yields CDR1 LNHNV and CDR2 YYDKDF (reference sequence). The CDR3 DNA follows: TGTGCCACCAGCAGAGAGGGACCCTATGGCTACACCTTC. It codes for CATSREGPYGYTF.

This chain connects TRBV7-9 to TRBJ2-3; D is possibly TRBD2 (6 bases). The germline CDR1 and CDR2 sequences are SEHNR and FQNEAQ (reference sequence). Trimming removed 1 base at V and 2 bases at J, with 10 bases between. This CDR3 comprises 15 residues. The CDR3 reads CASSLVRGFTDTQYF. CDR3 sequence (DNA): TGTGCCAGCAGCTTAGTACGGGGGTTCACAGATACGCAGTATTTT. Variable domain in full (rest from reference TRBV7-9 and TRBJ2-3): DTGVSQNPRHKITKRGQNVTFRCDPISEHNRLYWYRQTLGQGPEFLTYFQNEAQLEKSRLLSDRFSAERPKGSFSTLEIQRTEQGDSAMYLCASSLVRGFTDTQYFGPGTRLTVL.

J is TRBJ1-3 and V is TRBV10-2; 10 nucleotides match TRBD1. The length of the CDR3 is 16 residues. V lost 5 bases, J lost 0 bases, and 4 bases stayed unmatched. Germline values: CDR1 WSHSY, CDR2 SAAADI. CDR3 nucleotide sequence: TGCGCCAGCAGTAGACAGGGGGCGATCTCTGGAAACACCATATATTTT. It encodes CASSRQGAISGNTIYF.

The chain is built from TRBV18 and TRBJ2-5; 9 bases fit TRBD1. With 3 bases clipped from V and 2 bases from J, the junction kept 7 bases outside the gene matches. Germline assignment: CDR1 KGHSH and CDR2 LQKENI. This CDR3 spans 16 amino acids. The CDR3 DNA follows: TGTGCCAGCTCACCCTTAGGACAGGGGCGACAAGAGACCCAGTACTTC. Its translation: CASSPLGQGRQETQYF. The full variable domain, completed using reference TRBV18 and TRBJ2-5, is NAGVMQNPRHLVRRRGQEARLRCSPMKGHSHVYWYRQLPEEGLKFMVYLQKENIIDESGMPKERFSAEFPKEGPSILRIQQVVRGDSAAYFCASSPLGQGRQETQYFGPGTRLLVL.

A word on this clone: The junction differs from germline at one of its ends, possibly a read error. Distinct nucleotide sequences in the sample also encode this CDR3. CDR3: CASSEFGTLASGSYEQYF. CDR3 bases: TGCGCCAGCAGTGAGTTCGGGACACTGGCTTCAGGGTCCTACGAGCAGTATTTC. This sequence joins TRBV10-2 and TRBJ2-7, with D possibly TRBD1 on 6 matching bases. Germline V gene data show CDR1 as WSHSY and CDR2 as SAAADI. The CDR3 is 18 amino acids.

The V gene is TRBV11-2, the J gene TRBJ2-3; unclear D gene. The V and J ends lost 5 bases and 0 bases respectively, with 6 bases between them. The CDR3 has 13 residues. Germline V gene lookup returns CDR1 SGHAT and CDR2 FQNNGV. As DNA, the CDR3 is TGTGCCAGCAGCGGGTCTAGCACAGATACGCAGTATTTT. Translated, it gives CASSGSSTDTQYF.

CDR3 nucleotide sequence: TGTGCCATCAGTGACTCTGAGGGGAGGCGTCGGAGCACAGATACGCAGTATTTT. Translation: CAISDSEGRRRSTDTQYF. J is TRBJ2-3 and V is TRBV10-3; perhaps TRBD2 as D (6 bases). This CDR3 is built from 18 residues. V was cut by 3 bases and J by 0 bases, with 19 bases left in between. CDR1 is ENHRY, CDR2 SYGVKD, per germline.